Listed here is a single T cell receptor beta chain. The sample is drawn from a study of technical replicates of blood from several donors. Produced via immunoSEQ multiplex PCR; TCRdb's table is partial and in-frame only. The sample gives about 68,000 clones, roughly 97% of which show up once; under 0.3% is in the top ten. Per the germline V gene, CDR1 is MNHNS and CDR2 is SASEGT. The V and J ends lost 6 bases and 5 bases respectively, with 7 bases between them. The CDR3 runs 12 residues. The sequence was obtained from a human donor in good health. The material sequenced was T cells isolated from PBMCs. This chain uses TRBV6-1 with TRBJ2-2; a possible D gene is TRBD2 (6 bases). The CDR3 DNA sequence: TGTGCCAGCAGAAGCGGGACCGGGGAGCTGTTTTTT. This sequence encodes CASRSGTGELFF.